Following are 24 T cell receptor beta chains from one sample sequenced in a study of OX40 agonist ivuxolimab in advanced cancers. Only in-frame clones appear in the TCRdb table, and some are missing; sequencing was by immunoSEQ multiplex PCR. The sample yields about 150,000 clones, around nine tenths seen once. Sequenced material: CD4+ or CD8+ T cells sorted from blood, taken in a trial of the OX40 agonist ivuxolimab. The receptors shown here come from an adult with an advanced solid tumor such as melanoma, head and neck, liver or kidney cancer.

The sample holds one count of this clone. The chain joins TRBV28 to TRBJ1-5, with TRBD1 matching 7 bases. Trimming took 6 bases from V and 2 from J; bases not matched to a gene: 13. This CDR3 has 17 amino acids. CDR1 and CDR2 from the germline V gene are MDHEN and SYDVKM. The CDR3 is CASRLGPGQRRNQPQHF. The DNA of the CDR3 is TGTGCCAGCAGATTGGGCCCGGGACAGCGACGCAATCAGCCCCAGCATTTT.

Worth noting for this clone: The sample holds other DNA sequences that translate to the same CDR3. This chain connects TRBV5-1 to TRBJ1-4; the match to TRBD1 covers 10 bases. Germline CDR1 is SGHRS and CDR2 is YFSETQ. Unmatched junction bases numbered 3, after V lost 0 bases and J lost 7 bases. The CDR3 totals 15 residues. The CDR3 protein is CASSLGQGAGEKLFF. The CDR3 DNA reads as TGCGCCAGCAGCTTGGGACAGGGGGCGGGTGAAAAACTGTTTTTT.

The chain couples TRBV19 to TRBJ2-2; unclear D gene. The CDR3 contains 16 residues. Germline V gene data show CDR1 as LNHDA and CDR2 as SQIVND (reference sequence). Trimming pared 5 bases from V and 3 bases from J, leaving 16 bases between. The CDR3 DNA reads TGTGCCAGTAGTCCGAGACATAGGGTCGACACCGGGGAGCTGTTTTTT. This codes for CASSPRHRVDTGELFF.

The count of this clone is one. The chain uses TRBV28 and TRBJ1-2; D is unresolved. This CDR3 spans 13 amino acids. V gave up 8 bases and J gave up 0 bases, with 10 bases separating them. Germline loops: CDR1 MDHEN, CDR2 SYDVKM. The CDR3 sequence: CASEGVPNYGYTF. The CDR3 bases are TGTGCCAGCGAGGGAGTACCTAACTATGGCTACACCTTC.

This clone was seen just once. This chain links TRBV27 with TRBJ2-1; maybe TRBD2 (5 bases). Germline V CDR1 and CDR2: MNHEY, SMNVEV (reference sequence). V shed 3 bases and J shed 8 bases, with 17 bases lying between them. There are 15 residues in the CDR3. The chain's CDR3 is CASSLSPPAGDEQFF. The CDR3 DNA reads TGTGCCAGCAGTTTGAGCCCCCCCGCCGGGGATGAGCAGTTCTTC.

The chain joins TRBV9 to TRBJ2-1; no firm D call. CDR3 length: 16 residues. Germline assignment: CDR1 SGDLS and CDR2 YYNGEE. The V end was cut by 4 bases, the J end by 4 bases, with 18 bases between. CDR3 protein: CASSPGGTKGYNEQFF. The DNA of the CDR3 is TGTGCCAGCAGCCCCGGCGGCACTAAAGGGTACAATGAGCAGTTCTTC. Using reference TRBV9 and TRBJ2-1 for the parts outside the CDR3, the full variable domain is DSGVTQTPKHLITATGQRVTLRCSPRSGDLSVYWYQQSLDQGLQFLIQYYNGEERAKGNILERFSAQQFPDLHSELNLSSLELGDSALYFCASSPGGTKGYNEQFFGPGTRLTVL.

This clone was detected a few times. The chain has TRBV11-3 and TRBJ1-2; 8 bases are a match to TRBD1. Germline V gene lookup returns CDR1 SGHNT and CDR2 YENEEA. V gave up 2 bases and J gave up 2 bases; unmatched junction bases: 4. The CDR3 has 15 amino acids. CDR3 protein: CASSLRQGWNYGYTF. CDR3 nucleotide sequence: TGTGCCAGCAGCTTACGACAGGGGTGGAACTATGGCTACACCTTC. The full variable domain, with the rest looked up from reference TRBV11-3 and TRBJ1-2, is EAGVVQSPRYKIIEKKQPVAFWCNPISGHNTLYWYLQNLGQGPELLIRYENEEAVDDSQLPKDRFSAERLKGVDSTLKIQPAELGDSAVYLCASSLRQGWNYGYTFGSGTRLTVV.

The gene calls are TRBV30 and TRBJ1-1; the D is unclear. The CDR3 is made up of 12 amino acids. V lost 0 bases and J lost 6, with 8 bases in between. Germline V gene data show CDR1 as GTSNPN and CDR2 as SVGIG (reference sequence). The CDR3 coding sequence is TGTGCCTGGAGTGTATCGGGCGCTGAAGCTTTCTTT. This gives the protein CAWSVSGAEAFF.

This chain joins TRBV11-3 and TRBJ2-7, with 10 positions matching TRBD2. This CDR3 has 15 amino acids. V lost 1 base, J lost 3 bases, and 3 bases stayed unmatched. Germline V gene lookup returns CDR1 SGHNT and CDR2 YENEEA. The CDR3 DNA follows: TGTGCCAGCAGCTTAGGGGCTAGCGGGAGCTACGAGCAGTACTTC. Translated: CASSLGASGSYEQYF.

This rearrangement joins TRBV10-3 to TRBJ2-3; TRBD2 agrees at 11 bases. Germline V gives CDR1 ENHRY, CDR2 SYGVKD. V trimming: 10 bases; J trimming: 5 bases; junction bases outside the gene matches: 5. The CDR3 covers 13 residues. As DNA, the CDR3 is TGTGCCACCTCACTAGCGGGGGAAGATACGCAGTATTTT. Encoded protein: CATSLAGEDTQYF.

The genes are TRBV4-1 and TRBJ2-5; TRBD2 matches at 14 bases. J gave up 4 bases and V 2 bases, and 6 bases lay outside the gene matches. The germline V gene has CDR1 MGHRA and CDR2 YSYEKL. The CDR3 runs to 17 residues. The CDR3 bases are TGCGCCAGCAGCCAAACCGGGACTAGCGGGAGAAGAGAGACCCAGTACTTC. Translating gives CASSQTGTSGRRETQYF.

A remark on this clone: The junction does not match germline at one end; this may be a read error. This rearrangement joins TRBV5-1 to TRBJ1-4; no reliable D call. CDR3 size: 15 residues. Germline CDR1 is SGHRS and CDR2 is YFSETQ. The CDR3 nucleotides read TGCGCCAGCAGCTTGGCACGGCGTGTGGAAGAAAGACTGTTTTTT. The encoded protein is CASSLARRVEERLFF.

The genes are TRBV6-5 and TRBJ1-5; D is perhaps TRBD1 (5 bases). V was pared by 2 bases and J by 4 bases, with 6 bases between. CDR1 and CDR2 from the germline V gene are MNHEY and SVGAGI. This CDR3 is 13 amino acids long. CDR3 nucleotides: TGTGCCAGCAGTTACCAGGGAAATCAGCCCCAGCATTTT. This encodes CASSYQGNQPQHF.

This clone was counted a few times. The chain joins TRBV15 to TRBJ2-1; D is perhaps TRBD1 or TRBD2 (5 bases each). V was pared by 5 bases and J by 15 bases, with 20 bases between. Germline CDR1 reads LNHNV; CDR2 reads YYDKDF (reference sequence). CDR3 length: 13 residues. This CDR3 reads CATSPRDGSRGFF. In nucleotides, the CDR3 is TGTGCCACCAGCCCTCGGGACGGGTCGAGGGGGTTCTTC. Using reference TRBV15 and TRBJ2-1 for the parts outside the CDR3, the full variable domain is DAMVIQNPRYQVTQFGKPVTLSCSQTLNHNVMYWYQQKSSQAPKLLFHYYDKDFNNEADTPDNFQSRRPNTSFCFLDIRSPGLGDTAMYLCATSPRDGSRGFFGPGTRLTVL.

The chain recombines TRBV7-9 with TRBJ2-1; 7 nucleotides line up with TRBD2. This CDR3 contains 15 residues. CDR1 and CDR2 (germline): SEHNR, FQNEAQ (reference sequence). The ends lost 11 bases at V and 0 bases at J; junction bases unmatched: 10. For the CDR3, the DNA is TGTGCCGGATGGGCTAGCGGAGTCTCCTACAATGAGCAGTTCTTC. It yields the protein CAGWASGVSYNEQFF.

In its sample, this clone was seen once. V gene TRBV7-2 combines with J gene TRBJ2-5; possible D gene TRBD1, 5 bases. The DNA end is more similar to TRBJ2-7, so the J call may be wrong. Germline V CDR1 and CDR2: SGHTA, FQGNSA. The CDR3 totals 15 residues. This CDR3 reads CASSLASQGSYEQYF. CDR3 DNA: TGTGCCAGCAGCTTAGCGAGCCAGGGATCCTACGAGCAGTACTTC.

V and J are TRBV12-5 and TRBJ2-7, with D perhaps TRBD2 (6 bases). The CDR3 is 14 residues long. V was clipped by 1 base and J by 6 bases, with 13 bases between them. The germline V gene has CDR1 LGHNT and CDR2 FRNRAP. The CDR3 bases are TGTGCTAGTGGTTTGGGGGGGGTTGCCGGCGAGCAGTACTTC. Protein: CASGLGGVAGEQYF.

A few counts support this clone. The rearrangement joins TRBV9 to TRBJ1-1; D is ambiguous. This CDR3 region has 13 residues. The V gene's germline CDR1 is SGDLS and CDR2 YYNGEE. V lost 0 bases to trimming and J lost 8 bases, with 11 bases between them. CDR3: CASSVDGEEEAFF. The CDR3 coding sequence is TGTGCCAGCAGCGTAGATGGGGAGGAGGAAGCTTTCTTT. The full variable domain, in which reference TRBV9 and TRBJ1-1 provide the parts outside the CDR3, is DSGVTQTPKHLITATGQRVTLRCSPRSGDLSVYWYQQSLDQGLQFLIQYYNGEERAKGNILERFSAQQFPDLHSELNLSSLELGDSALYFCASSVDGEEEAFFGQGTRLTVV.

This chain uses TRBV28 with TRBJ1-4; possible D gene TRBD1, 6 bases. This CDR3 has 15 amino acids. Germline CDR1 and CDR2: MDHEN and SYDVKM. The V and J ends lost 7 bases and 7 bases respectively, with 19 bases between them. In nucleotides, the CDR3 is TGTGCCAGCACTCCCAACAGGGTGGTGAGTGAAAAACTGTTTTTT. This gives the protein CASTPNRVVSEKLFF.

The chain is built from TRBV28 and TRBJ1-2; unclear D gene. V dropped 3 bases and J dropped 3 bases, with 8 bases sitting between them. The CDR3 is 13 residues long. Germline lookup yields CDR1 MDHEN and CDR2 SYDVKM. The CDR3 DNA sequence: TGTGCCAGCAGTTTCGGCAGATACTATGGCTACACCTTC. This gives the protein CASSFGRYYGYTF.

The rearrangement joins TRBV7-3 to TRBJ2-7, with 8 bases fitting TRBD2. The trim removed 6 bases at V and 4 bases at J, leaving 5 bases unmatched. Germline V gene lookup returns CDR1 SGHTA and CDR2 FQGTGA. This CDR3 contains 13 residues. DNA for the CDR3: TGTGCCAGCAGATCGAGCGGGAGTTACGAGCAGTACTTC. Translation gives CASRSSGSYEQYF.

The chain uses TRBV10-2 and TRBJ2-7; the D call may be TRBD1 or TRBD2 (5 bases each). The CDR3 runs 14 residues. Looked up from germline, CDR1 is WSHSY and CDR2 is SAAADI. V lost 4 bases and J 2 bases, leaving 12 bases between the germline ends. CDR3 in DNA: TGCGCCAGCAGTGTGTCCGGGACGGCCTACGAGCAGTACTTC. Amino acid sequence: CASSVSGTAYEQYF.

The CDR3 region is CASTLLINVGYGYTF. The CDR3 DNA follows: TGTGCCAGCACCCTACTGATAAATGTGGGATATGGCTACACCTTC. The chain is built from TRBV7-2 and TRBJ1-2; D gene unclear. Trimming left V 7 bases short and J 5 bases short, with 20 bases between. In germline, CDR1 is SGHTA, CDR2 FQGNSA. CDR3 length equals 15 residues.

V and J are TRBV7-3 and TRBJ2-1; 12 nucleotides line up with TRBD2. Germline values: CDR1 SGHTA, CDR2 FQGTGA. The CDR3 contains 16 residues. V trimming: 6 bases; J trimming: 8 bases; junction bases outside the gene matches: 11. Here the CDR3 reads CASSPLAGGFSYEQFF. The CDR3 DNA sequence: TGTGCCAGCAGTCCACTAGCGGGAGGATTTTCTTATGAGCAGTTCTTC. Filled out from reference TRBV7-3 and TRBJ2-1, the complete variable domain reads GAGVSQTPSNKVTEKGKYVELRCDPISGHTALYWYRQSLGQGPEFLIYFQGTGAADDSGLPNDRFFAVRPEGSVSTLKIQRTERGDSAVYLCASSPLAGGFSYEQFFGPGTRLTVL.